This T cell receptor (beta chain) was recovered during a study of T cell responses to AZD1222 COVID-19 vaccine. Points from the study as a whole: The CD4 TCRs associated with vaccination extended across spike and predominated at 160-218 and 743-854. Just six AZD1222 recipients were seropositive at baseline. The breadth and depth of Spike-specific TCRs increased once two AZD1222 doses had been given.

In the case of this clone: What it binds is not known. This same CDR3 is encoded by further DNA sequences in the sample.

This CDR3 has 13 amino acids. Looked up from germline, CDR1 is LGHNA and CDR2 is YNFKEQ. The germline V and J ends were trimmed by 0 bases and 4 bases, with 4 bases remaining between them. Profiled with immunoSEQ multiplex PCR; TCRdb holds only in-frame clones, not every one. Among about 84,000 clones, 80% to 90% were seen once, and the ten largest hold over 9.5%. The chain combines TRBV4-2 with TRBJ1-5, with D unclear. The sequence derives from an adult who received the AZD1222 COVID-19 vaccine. Here the sequenced sample was peripheral blood, taken 28 days after the second AZD1222 dose. The CDR3 bases are TGTGCCAGCAGCCAAGATAGAAATCAGCCCCAGCATTTT. Encoded protein: CASSQDRNQPQHF.